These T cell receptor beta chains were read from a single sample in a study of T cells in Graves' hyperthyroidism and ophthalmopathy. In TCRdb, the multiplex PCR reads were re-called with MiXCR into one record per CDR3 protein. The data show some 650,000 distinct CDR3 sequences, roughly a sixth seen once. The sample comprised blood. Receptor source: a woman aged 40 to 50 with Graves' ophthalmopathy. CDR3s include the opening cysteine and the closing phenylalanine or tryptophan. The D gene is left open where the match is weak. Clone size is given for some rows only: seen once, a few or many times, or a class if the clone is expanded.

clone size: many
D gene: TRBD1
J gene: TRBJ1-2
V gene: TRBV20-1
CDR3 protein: CSATRGATNYGYTF
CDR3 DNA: TGCAGTGCTACCAGGGGGGCCACTAACTATGGCTACACCTTC

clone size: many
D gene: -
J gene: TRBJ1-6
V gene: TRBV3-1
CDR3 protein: CASSHRQYLNSPLHF
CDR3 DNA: TGTGCCAGCAGCCATAGACAGTATTTGAATTCACCCCTCCACTTT

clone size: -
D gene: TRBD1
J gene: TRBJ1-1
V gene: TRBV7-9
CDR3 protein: CASSLGQGRTEAFF
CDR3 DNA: TGTGCCAGCAGCCTAGGACAGGGACGAACTGAAGCTTTCTTT

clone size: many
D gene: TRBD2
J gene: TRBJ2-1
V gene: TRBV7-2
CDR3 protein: CASSLGLAGTNEQFF
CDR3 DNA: TGTGCCAGCAGCTTAGGACTAGCGGGAACCAATGAGCAGTTCTTC

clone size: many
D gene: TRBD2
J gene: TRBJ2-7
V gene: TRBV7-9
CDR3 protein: CASSLARGNDEQYF
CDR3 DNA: TGTGCCAGCAGCTTAGCGCGGGGGAATGACGAGCAGTACTTC

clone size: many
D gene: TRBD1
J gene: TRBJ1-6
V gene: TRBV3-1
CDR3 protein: CASSQGLGTGGSPLHF
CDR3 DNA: TGTGCCAGCAGCCAAGGATTAGGGACAGGGGGTTCACCCCTCCACTTT

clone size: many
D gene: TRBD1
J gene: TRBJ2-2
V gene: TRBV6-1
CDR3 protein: CASTPVTGFRQGPINTGELFF
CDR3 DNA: TGTGCCAGCACCCCCGTGACCGGCTTCCGACAGGGCCCCATTAACACCGGGGAGCTGTTTTTT

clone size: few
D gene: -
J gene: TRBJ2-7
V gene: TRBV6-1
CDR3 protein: CASNSDGSTYEQYF
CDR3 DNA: TGTGCCAGCAACTCGGACGGGTCCACCTACGAGCAGTACTTC

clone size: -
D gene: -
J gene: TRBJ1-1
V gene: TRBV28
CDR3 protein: CASSLPPRDNEAFF
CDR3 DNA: TGTGCCAGCAGTTTACCCCCACGGGACAATGAAGCTTTCTTT

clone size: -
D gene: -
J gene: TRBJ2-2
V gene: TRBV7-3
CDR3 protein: CASSLNRPGAGTGELFF
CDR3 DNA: TGTGCCAGCAGCTTAAACCGCCCCGGGGCGGGGACCGGGGAGCTGTTTTTT

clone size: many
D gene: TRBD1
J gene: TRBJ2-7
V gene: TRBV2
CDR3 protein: CASRGEQGYEQYF
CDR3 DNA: TGTGCCAGCAGGGGGGAACAGGGGTACGAGCAGTACTTC

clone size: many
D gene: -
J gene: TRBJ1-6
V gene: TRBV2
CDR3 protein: CASRGGRGDNSPLHF
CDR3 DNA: TGTGCCAGCAGGGGGGGACGGGGAGATAATTCACCCCTCCACTTT

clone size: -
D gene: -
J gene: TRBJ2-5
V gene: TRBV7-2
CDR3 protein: CASSLSSTQYF
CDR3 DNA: TGTGCCAGCAGCTTGTCATCGACCCAGTACTTC

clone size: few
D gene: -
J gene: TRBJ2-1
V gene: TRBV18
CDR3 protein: CASSPRAGRYNEQFF
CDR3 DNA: TGTGCCAGCTCACCGAGGGCAGGAAGATACAATGAGCAGTTCTTC